Given below is one T cell receptor beta chain in context. Its target is not known. The PCR had 60 Vbeta and 13 Jbeta primers. Profiling relied on immunoSEQ multiplex PCR, and the TCRdb table lists in-frame clones only, not all of them. The sample consists of 85,000 to 100,000 clones, around 80% of them appearing once. This specimen comes from a study of cytomegalovirus exposure and HLA in healthy donors. Study-wide results and limits: Later, TCR association rates were found to vary by HLA locus, highest for DRB1 and lowest for HLA-C. In a later analysis, the majority of CMV-associated beta chains seemingly showed HLA restriction.

CDR1 and CDR2 (germline): SGDLS, YYNGEE. This CDR3 is 16 amino acids long. The V gene lost 3 bases and the J gene lost 1 base, with 16 bases spanning the gap. The sample consisted of PBMCs. The chain uses TRBV9 and TRBJ1-1; D may be TRBD1 (6 bases). The source of this sequence is a young man in good health and CMV-seronegative. CDR3 amino acids: CASSGAISGQNTEAFF. As DNA, the CDR3 is TGTGCCAGCAGCGGCGCTATATCGGGACAGAACACTGAAGCTTTCTTT.